This section outlines one T cell receptor beta chain sequence together with its context. This record belongs to a study of T cells after yellow fever vaccination. There are 14 residues in the CDR3. V lost 2 bases and J 0 bases, leaving 10 bases between the germline ends. CDR1 is DFQATT, CDR2 SNEGSKA, per germline (reference sequence). TCRdb processed the 5' RACE reads anew with MiXCR; each CDR3 protein has one entry. Of some 320,000 distinct CDR3 sequences detected, approximately 4% appear once; the ten largest clones hold roughly a fifth. The sequences come from PBMCs, collected 15 days after the yellow fever booster vaccination. The chain recombines TRBV20-1 with TRBJ1-2; no reliable D call. The receptor was isolated from a man younger than 30 who received the YFV17D yellow fever vaccine. CDR3 residues: CSARTPATNYGYTF. The CDR3 DNA reads as TGCAGTGCTAGAACCCCCGCTACTAACTATGGCTACACCTTC.